This entry features one T cell receptor beta chain sequence. Unmatched junction bases numbered 5, after V lost 2 bases and J lost 4 bases. Germline CDR1 reads SGHRS; CDR2 reads YFSETQ. The CDR3 sequence is 15 residues long. Libraries were prepared by immunoSEQ multiplex PCR; TCRdb keeps only in-frame clonotypes and omits some of them. The sample records 200,000 or so clones, roughly 89% being singletons. This specimen comes from a study of blood T cell repertoires in COVID-19. Sequenced sample: PBMCs or T cells enriched from blood (not recorded which). The receptor was isolated from a woman between 40 and 55 years old with acute COVID-19. This chain joins TRBV5-1 and TRBJ2-1; 8 bases fit TRBD2. Here the CDR3 DNA reads TGCGCCAGCAGCTTTCAAAGCGGGAGATACAATGAGCAGTTCTTC. Translating it yields CASSFQSGRYNEQFF.